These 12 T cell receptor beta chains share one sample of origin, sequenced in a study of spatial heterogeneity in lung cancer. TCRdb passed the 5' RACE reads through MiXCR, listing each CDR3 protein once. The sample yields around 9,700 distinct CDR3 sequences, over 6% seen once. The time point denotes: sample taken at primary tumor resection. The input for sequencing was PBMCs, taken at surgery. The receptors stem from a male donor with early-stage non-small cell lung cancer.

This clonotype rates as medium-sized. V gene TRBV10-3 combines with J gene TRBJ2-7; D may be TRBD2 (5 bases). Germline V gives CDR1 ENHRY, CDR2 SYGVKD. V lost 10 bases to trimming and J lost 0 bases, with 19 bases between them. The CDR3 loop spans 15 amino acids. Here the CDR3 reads CATTAEGISSYEQYF. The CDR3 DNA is TGTGCCACCACGGCTGAGGGCATAAGCTCCTACGAGCAGTACTTC.

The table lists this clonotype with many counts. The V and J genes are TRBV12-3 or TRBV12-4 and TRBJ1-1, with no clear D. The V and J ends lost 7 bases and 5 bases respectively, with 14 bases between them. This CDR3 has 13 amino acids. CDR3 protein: CASTIQRLTEAFF. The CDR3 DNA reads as TGTGCCAGCACCATACAGAGACTTACTGAAGCTTTCTTT.

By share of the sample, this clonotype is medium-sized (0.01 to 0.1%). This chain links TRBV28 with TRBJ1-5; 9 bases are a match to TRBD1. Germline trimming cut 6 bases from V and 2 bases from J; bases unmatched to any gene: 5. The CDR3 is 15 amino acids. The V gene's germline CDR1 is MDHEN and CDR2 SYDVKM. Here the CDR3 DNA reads TGTGCCAGCAGGAGGACAGGGGCCGGCAATCAGCCCCAGCATTTT. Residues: CASRRTGAGNQPQHF.

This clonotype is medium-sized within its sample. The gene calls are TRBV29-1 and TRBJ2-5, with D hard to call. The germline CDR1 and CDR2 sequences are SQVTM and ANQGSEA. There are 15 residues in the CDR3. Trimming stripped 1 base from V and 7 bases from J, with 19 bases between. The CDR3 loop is CSVEAGRTDLGTQYF. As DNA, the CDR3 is TGCAGCGTTGAAGCAGGACGAACAGACTTAGGGACCCAGTACTTC.

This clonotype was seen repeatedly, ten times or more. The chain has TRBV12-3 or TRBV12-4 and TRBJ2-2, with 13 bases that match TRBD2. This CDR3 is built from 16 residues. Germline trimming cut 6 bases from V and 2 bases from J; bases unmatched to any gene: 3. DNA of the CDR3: TGTGCCAGCAGAAGGACTAGCGGGGGCAACACCGGGGAGCTGTTTTTT. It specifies CASRRTSGGNTGELFF.

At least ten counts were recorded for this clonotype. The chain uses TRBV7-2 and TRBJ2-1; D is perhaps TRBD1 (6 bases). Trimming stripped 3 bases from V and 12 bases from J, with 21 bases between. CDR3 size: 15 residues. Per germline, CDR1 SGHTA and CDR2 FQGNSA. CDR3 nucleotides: TGTGCCAGCAGCTTTGGGGCCACCCGACCACAGGGGCAGTTCTTC. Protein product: CASSFGATRPQGQFF.

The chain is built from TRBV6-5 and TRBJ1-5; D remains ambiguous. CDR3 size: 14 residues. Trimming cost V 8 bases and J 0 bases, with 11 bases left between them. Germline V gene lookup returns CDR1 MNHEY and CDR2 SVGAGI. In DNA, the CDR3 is TGTGCCAGCGGTGACAAGTATAGCAATCAGCCCCAGCATTTT. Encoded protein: CASGDKYSNQPQHF.

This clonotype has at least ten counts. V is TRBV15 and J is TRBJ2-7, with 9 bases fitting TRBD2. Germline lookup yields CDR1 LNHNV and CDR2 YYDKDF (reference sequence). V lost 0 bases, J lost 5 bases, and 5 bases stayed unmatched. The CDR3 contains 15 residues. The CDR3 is CATSREAASGNEQYF. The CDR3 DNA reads TGTGCCACCAGCAGAGAGGCGGCTAGCGGGAACGAGCAGTACTTC.

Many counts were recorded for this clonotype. The DNA for the CDR3 is TGTGCCACCAGTGACCCTAGCGGGGGCCCAGATACGCAGTATTTT. Residues: CATSDPSGGPDTQYF. The chain recombines TRBV24-1 with TRBJ2-3, with TRBD2 matching over 10 bases. V trimming: 4 bases; J trimming: 4 bases; junction bases outside the gene matches: 4. The CDR3 is 15 residues long. Germline CDR1 is KGHDR and CDR2 is SFDVKD.

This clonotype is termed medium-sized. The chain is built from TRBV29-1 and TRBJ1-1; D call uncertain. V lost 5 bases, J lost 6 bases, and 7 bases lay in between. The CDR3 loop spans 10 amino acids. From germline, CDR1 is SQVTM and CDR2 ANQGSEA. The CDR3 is CSVHTPEAFF. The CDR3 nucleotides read TGCAGCGTTCATACACCTGAAGCTTTCTTT.

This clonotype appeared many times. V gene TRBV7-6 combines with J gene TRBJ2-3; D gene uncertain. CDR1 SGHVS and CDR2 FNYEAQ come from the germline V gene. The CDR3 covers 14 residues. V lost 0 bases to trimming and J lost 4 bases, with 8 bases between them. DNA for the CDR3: TGTGCCAGCAGCTTAGCGGCCTCTTCAGATACGCAGTATTTT. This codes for CASSLAASSDTQYF.

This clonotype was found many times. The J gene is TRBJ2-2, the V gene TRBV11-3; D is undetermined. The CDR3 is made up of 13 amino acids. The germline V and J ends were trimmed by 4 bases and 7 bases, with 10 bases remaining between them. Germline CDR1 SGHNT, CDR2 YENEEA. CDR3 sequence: CASSSFRGGELFF. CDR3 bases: TGTGCCAGCAGCTCCTTCCGCGGCGGGGAGCTGTTTTTT.